These T cell receptor beta chains were read from a single sample in a study of T cells after yellow fever vaccination. TCRdb re-analysed the 5' RACE reads in MiXCR, keeping a single row per CDR3 protein. The sample has a few hundred thousand distinct CDR3 sequences; 7.5% to 9.5% are singletons. Sequencing was performed on CD4+ T cells sorted from PBMCs, taken 5 days after the yellow fever booster vaccination. The receptors derive from a young man who received the YFV17D yellow fever vaccine. Each CDR3 is given with its conserved first and last residue. The D gene is left open where the match is weak. Rows may omit the clone size; those that give it use once, few, many or a size class.

j_call clone_size v_call d_call cdr3_aa cdr3_nt
TRBJ1-3 few TRBV2 NA CASSSEVSGNTIYF TGTGCCAGCAGTTCGGAGGTCTCTGGAAACACCATATATTTT
TRBJ1-5 few TRBV28 NA CASSLYGRQEEDF TGTGCCAGCAGTTTATATGGGCGGCAGGAGGAGGATTTT
TRBJ2-4 many TRBV27 NA CASSSPRAVNIQYF TGTGCCAGCAGTTCCCCCCGGGCCGTAAACATTCAGTACTTC
TRBJ2-7 NA TRBV19 NA CASSTGGHPYEQYF TGTGCCAGTAGTACAGGGGGGCACCCCTACGAGCAGTACTTC
TRBJ1-1 many TRBV20-1 NA CSASRRGVEAFF TGCAGTGCTAGCAGGCGTGGGGTTGAAGCTTTCTTT
TRBJ2-6 few TRBV4-2 NA CASSQDSVSGANVLTF TGTGCCAGCAGCCAGGACAGCGTCTCTGGGGCCAACGTCCTGACTTTC
TRBJ1-5 few TRBV7-2 NA CASSLGKGRRTNQPQHF TGTGCCAGCAGCTTAGGAAAAGGCAGGCGGACCAATCAGCCCCAGCATTTT
TRBJ2-3 many TRBV3-1 NA CASELGGTDTQYF TGTGCCAGCGAGCTAGGGGGCACAGATACGCAGTATTTT
TRBJ1-1 few TRBV20-1 NA CSASPRSEAFF TGCAGTGCTAGTCCCAGGTCAGAAGCTTTCTTT
TRBJ1-1 NA TRBV6-1 NA CASHPTRGGGTEAFF TGTGCCAGCCACCCCACAAGGGGCGGCGGGACTGAAGCTTTCTTT
TRBJ2-1 once TRBV13 NA CASSLGAGVRFF TGTGCCAGCAGCTTAGGGGCTGGGGTTCGGTTCTTC
TRBJ2-3 few TRBV12-3/TRBV12-4 NA CASRRVQPPYF TGTGCCAGCAGGAGGGTTCAGCCGCCGTATTTT
TRBJ1-3 few TRBV18 NA CASSSRIPSGNTIYF TGTGCCAGCTCAAGCAGGATCCCCTCTGGAAACACCATATATTTT
TRBJ2-1 few TRBV5-4 NA CASSPSGTAYNEQFF TGTGCCAGCAGTCCCAGCGGGACAGCTTACAATGAGCAGTTCTTC